One sample yielded the 10 T cell receptor beta chains listed below, sequenced in a study of blood T cell repertoires in COVID-19. Produced via immunoSEQ multiplex PCR; TCRdb's table is partial and in-frame only. Of about 260,000 clones listed, 86% are singletons. The sample consisted of PBMCs or T cells enriched from blood (not recorded which). The receptors were gathered from a woman between 50 and 59 years old who had recovered from COVID-19.

The genes are TRBV5-6 and TRBJ1-4; D is perhaps TRBD1 (6 bases). With 4 bases removed from V and 0 bases from J, the gap between germline ends came to 13 bases. The germline V gene encodes CDR1 SGHDT and CDR2 YYEEEE. CDR3 length: 16 amino acids. CDR3 bases: TGTGCCAGCAGCGCCGGACAGCTTGCAACTAATGAAAAACTGTTTTTT. Protein product: CASSAGQLATNEKLFF.

The CDR3 loop reads CASSYAGERAKNIQYF. The CDR3 region has the DNA TGTGCCAGCAGTTACGCCGGGGAGAGAGCCAAAAACATTCAGTACTTC. V gene TRBV6-2 or TRBV6-3 combines with J gene TRBJ2-4; a weak D match, TRBD2 (5 bases). Per germline, CDR1 MNHEY and CDR2 SVGEGT. CDR3 length equals 16 residues. Between the trimmed V and J ends, which lost 2 bases and 0 bases, there was a span of 11 bases.

The chain joins TRBV6-5 to TRBJ2-3, with 8 bases lining up with TRBD2. CDR1 MNHEY and CDR2 SVGAGI come from the germline V gene. The CDR3 totals 16 residues. J gave up 4 bases and V 4 bases, and 10 bases lay outside the gene matches. The CDR3 DNA follows: TGTGCCAGCAGTTTAAGTACTAGCGGAGATCCAGATACGCAGTATTTT. This sequence encodes CASSLSTSGDPDTQYF.

This clone was detected once. This chain links TRBV19 with TRBJ1-6, with D perhaps matching TRBD1 (6 bases). Germline V gene sequence: CDR1 LNHDA, CDR2 SQIVND (reference sequence). With 8 bases removed from V and 10 bases from J, the gap between germline ends came to 12 bases. This CDR3 comprises 12 residues. The CDR3 DNA sequence: TGTGCCAGTGGGAGAAGGGGGTCACCCCTCCACTTT. Translated, it gives CASGRRGSPLHF.

The rearrangement uses TRBV3-1 (or the pseudogene TRBV3-2) and TRBJ1-5; D might be TRBD1 (5 bases). The V end was cut by 3 bases, the J end by 7 bases, with 10 bases between. This CDR3 is 13 amino acids long. The germline V gene has CDR1 LGHDT and CDR2 YNNKEL (reference sequence). CDR3 loop: CASSQGGAQPQHF. CDR3 coding DNA: TGTGCCAGCAGCCAGGGTGGGGCGCAGCCCCAGCATTTT.

V usage is TRBV7-2 and J usage is TRBJ1-2, with D maybe TRBD1 (5 bases). CDR3 length equals 16 residues. V was cut by 6 bases and J by 2 bases, with 19 bases left in between. The germline gives CDR1 SGHTA, CDR2 FQGNSA. The CDR3 is CASRTPRGGPNYGYTF. The CDR3 DNA reads TGTGCCAGCAGAACACCAAGGGGCGGACCAAACTATGGCTACACCTTC.

This chain uses TRBV19 with TRBJ2-7; 9 positions match TRBD1. This CDR3 contains 13 residues. After removal of 3 bases from V and 4 bases from J, the junction contained 1 base not matched to a gene. Germline V lookup: CDR1 LNHDA, CDR2 SQIVND (reference sequence). The CDR3 DNA sequence: TGTGCCAGTAGTATCGGGACAGGGTACGAGCAGTACTTC. It specifies CASSIGTGYEQYF.

This chain uses TRBV18 with TRBJ2-5, with D perhaps TRBD2 (5 bases). Trimming removed 2 bases at V and 5 bases at J, with 9 bases between. The CDR3 spans 13 residues. Germline values: CDR1 KGHSH, CDR2 LQKENI. CDR3 nucleotide sequence: TGTGCCAGCTCACCAGGTAGCGCGGAGACCCAGTACTTC. This codes for CASSPGSAETQYF.

The chain is built from TRBV28 and TRBJ2-1; 11 bases map to TRBD2. The CDR3 loop spans 16 amino acids. The V gene's germline CDR1 is MDHEN and CDR2 SYDVKM. Losses at the gene ends were 6 bases for V and 8 bases for J; bases not matched to a gene: 12. The CDR3 region is CASRLPGLAASHEQFF. The CDR3 DNA is TGTGCCAGCAGACTACCGGGACTAGCGGCCTCGCATGAGCAGTTCTTC.

This clone occurred a few times. The chain is built from TRBV27 and TRBJ1-2; 7 nucleotides align to TRBD1. The CDR3 consists of 14 residues. CDR1 and CDR2 (germline): MNHEY, SMNVEV (reference sequence). V lost 5 bases and J lost 0; bases outside the gene matches: 3. CDR3 region: CASSKTGANYGYTF. The CDR3 DNA is TGTGCCAGCAGTAAAACAGGGGCTAACTATGGCTACACCTTC.